The clone carrying this T cell receptor (beta chain) was seen once. This record belongs to a study of blood T cell repertoires in COVID-19. On the study more broadly: T cells, B-cell-depleted T cells, or PBMCs supplied cDNA or gDNA.

The germline CDR1 and CDR2 sequences are SGHVS and FQNEAQ. Deletions cut 5 bases from V and 5 bases from J, with 6 bases between. This CDR3 is 11 amino acids long. Per the authors' pipeline: It was from reference gene primer amplification that nucleated cell counts were estimated. Profiling relied on immunoSEQ multiplex PCR, and the TCRdb table lists in-frame clones only, not all of them. V and J calls and clone size are as listed in that table; D and trimming were resolved from the DNA. Of roughly 250,000 clones in the sample, roughly 88% were seen once. This chain uses TRBV7-8 with TRBJ2-5, with unresolved D. The specimen was PBMCs or T cells enriched from blood (not recorded which). The TCR comes from a woman aged 45-65 years who had recovered from COVID-19. This chain's CDR3 is CASSPGETQYF. CDR3 DNA sequence: TGTGCCAGCAGCCCCGGGGAGACCCAGTACTTC.